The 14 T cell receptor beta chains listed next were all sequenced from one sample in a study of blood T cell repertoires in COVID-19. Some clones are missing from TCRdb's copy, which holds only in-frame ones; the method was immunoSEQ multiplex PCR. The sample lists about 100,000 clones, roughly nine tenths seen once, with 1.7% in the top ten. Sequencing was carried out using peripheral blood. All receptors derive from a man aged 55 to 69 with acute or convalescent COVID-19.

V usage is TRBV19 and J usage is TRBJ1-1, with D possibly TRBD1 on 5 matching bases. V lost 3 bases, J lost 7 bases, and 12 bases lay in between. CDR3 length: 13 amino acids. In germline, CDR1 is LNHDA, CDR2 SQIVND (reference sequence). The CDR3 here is CASSMGGGLEAFF. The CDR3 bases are TGTGCCAGTAGTATGGGGGGTGGTCTTGAAGCTTTCTTT.

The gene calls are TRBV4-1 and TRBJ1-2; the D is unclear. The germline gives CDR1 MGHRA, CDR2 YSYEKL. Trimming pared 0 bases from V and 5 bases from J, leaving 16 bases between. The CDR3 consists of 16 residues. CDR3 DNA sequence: TGCGCCAGCAGCCAAGACCTAGTTCTTCCCTATTATGGCTACACCTTC. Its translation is CASSQDLVLPYYGYTF.

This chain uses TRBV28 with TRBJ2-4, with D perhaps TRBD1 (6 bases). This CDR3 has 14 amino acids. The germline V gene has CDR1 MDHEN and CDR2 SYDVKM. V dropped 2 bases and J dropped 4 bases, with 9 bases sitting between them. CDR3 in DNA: TGTGCCAGCAGTTTAGGGACACCAAAAAACATTCAGTACTTC. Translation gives CASSLGTPKNIQYF. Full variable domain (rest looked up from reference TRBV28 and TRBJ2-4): DVKVTQSSRYLVKRTGEKVFLECVQDMDHENMFWYRQDPGLGLRLIYFSYDVKMKEKGDIPEGYSVSREKKERFSLILESASTNQTSMYLCASSLGTPKNIQYFGAGTRLSVL.

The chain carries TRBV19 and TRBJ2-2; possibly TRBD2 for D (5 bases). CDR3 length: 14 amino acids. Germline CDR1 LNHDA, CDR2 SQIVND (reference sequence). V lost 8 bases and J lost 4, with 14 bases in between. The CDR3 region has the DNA TGTGCCAGTTCCTTGACGGGATTCACCGGGGAGCTGTTTTTT. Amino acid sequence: CASSLTGFTGELFF.

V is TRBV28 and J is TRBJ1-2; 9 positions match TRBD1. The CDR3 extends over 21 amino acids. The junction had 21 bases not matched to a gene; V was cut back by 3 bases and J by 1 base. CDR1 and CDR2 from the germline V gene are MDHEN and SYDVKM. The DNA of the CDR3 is TGTGCCAGCAGTTTTGGGTTCAGGTTCTCCGGGACAGGGATGGATAACTATGGCTACACCTTC. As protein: CASSFGFRFSGTGMDNYGYTF.

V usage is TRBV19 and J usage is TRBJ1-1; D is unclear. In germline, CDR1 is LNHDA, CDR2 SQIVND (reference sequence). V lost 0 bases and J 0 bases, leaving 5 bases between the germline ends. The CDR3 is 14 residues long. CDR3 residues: CASSIEAVNTEAFF. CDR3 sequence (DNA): TGTGCCAGTAGTATAGAGGCAGTGAACACTGAAGCTTTCTTT.

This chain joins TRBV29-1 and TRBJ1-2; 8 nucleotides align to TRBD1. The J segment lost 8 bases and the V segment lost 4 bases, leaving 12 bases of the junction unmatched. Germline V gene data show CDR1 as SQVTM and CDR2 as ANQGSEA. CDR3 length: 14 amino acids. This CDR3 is CSVAPDRDELGYTF. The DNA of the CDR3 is TGCAGCGTTGCGCCGGACAGGGATGAGCTGGGCTACACCTTC.

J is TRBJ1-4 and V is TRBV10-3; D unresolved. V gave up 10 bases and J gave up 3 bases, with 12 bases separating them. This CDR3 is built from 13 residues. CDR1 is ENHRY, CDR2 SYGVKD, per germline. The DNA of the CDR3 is TGTGCCACGCGCCGGGAGCCTAATGAAAAACTGTTTTTT. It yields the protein CATRREPNEKLFF.

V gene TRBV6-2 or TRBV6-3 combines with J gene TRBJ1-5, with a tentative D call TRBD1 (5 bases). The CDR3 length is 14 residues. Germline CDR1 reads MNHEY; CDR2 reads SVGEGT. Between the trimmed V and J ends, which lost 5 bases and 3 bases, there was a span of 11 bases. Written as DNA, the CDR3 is TGTGCCAGCAGTCCCAGACAGAACAATCAGCCCCAGCATTTT. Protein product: CASSPRQNNQPQHF.

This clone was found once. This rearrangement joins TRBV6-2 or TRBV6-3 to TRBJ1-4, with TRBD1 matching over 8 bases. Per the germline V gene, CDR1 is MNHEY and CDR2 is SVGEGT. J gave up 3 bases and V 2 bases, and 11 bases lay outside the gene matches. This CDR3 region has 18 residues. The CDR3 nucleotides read TGTGCCAGCAGTTACCAACGCCCGGGACAGGTTTCTAATGAAAAACTGTTTTTT. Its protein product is CASSYQRPGQVSNEKLFF.

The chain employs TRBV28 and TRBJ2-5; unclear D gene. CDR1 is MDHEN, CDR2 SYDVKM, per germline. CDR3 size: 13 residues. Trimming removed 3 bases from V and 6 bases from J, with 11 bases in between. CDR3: CASSLGSSKTQYF. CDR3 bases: TGTGCCAGCAGTTTGGGCTCCTCTAAGACCCAGTACTTC.

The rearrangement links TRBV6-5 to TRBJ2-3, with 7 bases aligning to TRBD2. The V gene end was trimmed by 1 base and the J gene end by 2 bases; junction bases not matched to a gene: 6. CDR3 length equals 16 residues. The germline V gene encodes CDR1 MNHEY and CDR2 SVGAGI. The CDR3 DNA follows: TGTGCCAGCAGTTACTTGGGGGGGGTGGACACAGATACGCAGTATTTT. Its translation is CASSYLGGVDTDTQYF.

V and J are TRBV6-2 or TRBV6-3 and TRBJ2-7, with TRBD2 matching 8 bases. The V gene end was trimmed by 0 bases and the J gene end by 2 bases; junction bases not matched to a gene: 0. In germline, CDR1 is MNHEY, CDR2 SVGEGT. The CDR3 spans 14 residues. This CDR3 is CASSYSTSAYEQYF. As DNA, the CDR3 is TGTGCCAGCAGTTACTCGACTAGCGCCTACGAGCAGTACTTC.

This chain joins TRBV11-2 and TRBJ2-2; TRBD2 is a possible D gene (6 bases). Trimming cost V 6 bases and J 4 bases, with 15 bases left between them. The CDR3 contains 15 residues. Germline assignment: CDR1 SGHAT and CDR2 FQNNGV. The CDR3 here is CASRSLRGGTGELFF. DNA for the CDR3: TGTGCCAGCAGGTCCCTGCGGGGCGGCACCGGGGAGCTGTTTTTT.